This T cell receptor (beta chain) appears in the sequencing data of a study of T cells in Graves' hyperthyroidism and ophthalmopathy. It was RNA transcripts that yielded the amplified TCR beta CDR3 regions. In the first-round RT-PCR of the TCR CDR3, the HTBI primer set was used. TCRdb re-derived calls from the multiplex PCR reads in MiXCR, one entry per CDR3 protein. In the table there are 300,000 to 450,000 distinct CDR3 sequences, approximately 15% of which are singletons. Lactation, pregnancy, other autoimmune disease or uncontrolled infection led to exclusion of patients. The study based diagnoses on clinical symptoms, serum thyroxine and TRAb, thyroid ultrasound and orbital computed tomography. The PBMCs were taken from over 9.5 ml of fresh peripheral blood. This clonotype came up a few times. The TCR originated in a woman in her fifties or sixties with Graves' hyperthyroidism. Sequencing input: blood.

CDR3 coding DNA: TGCAGTGCTAGAGTGGGGGCAGCCTCCTACGAGCAGTACTTC. This codes for CSARVGAASYEQYF. The rearrangement joins TRBV20-1 to TRBJ2-7, with a possible D match to TRBD1 (6 bases). Germline CDR1 DFQATT, CDR2 SNEGSKA (reference sequence). The CDR3 totals 14 residues. Trimming took 1 base from V and 0 from J, leaving 10 bases between them.